The 15 T cell receptor beta chains below were found in one sample sequenced in a study of shared clonotypes between healthy human individuals. Some clones are missing from TCRdb's copy, which holds only in-frame ones; the method was immunoSEQ multiplex PCR. Of around 2,000,000 clones in the sample, 85% to 95% were seen once. The specimen sequenced was naive CD4+ T cells sorted from blood. Noted subset: CD45RA+ positively selected. The receptor set was obtained from a man aged 18 to 35 in good health.

J is TRBJ2-7 and V is TRBV27; possible D gene TRBD1, 6 bases. Germline CDR1 reads MNHEY; CDR2 reads SMNVEV (reference sequence). This CDR3 is 15 amino acids long. V was pared by 6 bases and J by 0 bases, with 15 bases between. The CDR3 here is CASRKQGPRSYEQYF. The CDR3 region has the DNA TGTGCCAGCAGGAAACAGGGTCCCCGCTCCTACGAGCAGTACTTC.

This rearrangement joins TRBV9 to TRBJ2-3; 11 bases align to TRBD2. CDR1 SGDLS and CDR2 YYNGEE come from the germline V gene. The CDR3 totals 16 residues. J gave up 1 base and V 3 bases, and 4 bases lay outside the gene matches. The DNA of the CDR3 is TGTGCCAGCAGCGCTAAACTAGCGGGAGGCACAGATACGCAGTATTTT. This encodes CASSAKLAGGTDTQYF.

The gene calls are TRBV18 and TRBJ2-3; D gene ambiguous. V shed 1 base and J shed 7 bases, with 12 bases lying between them. Looked up from germline, CDR1 is KGHSH and CDR2 is LQKENI. The CDR3 is 14 amino acids. The DNA of the CDR3 is TGTGCCAGCTCACCACGGGCGGACGCAAATACGCAGTATTTT. It encodes CASSPRADANTQYF.

The chain couples TRBV19 to TRBJ1-4, with D tentatively TRBD1 (6 bases). The germline V gene has CDR1 LNHDA and CDR2 SQIVND (reference sequence). V was pared by 6 bases and J by 5 bases, with 13 bases between. This CDR3 has 14 amino acids. Here the CDR3 reads CASRAAGENEKLFF. The CDR3, as DNA: TGTGCCAGTAGGGCCGCAGGGGAGAATGAAAAACTGTTTTTT.

The chain has TRBV2 and TRBJ2-5; TRBD1 agrees at 7 bases. Per germline, CDR1 SNHLY and CDR2 FYNNEI. J gave up 1 base and V 5 bases, and 13 bases lay outside the gene matches. The CDR3 covers 17 residues. DNA for the CDR3: TGTGCCAGCAGTCGGGGACAGCTGAGGGGGTTCCAAGAGACCCAGTACTTC. It encodes CASSRGQLRGFQETQYF.

This chain connects TRBV11-2 to TRBJ2-2, with 8 positions matching TRBD2. The junction had 8 bases not matched to a gene; V was cut back by 8 bases and J by 6 bases. CDR1 and CDR2 from the germline V gene are SGHAT and FQNNGV. There are 14 residues in the CDR3. The CDR3 DNA reads as TGTGCCAGCTCCGGAGCGGGGGTCGCCGGGGAGCTGTTTTTT. The encoded protein is CASSGAGVAGELFF.

The rearrangement links TRBV5-1 to TRBJ1-4, with a weak D call TRBD1 (6 bases). V was pared by 4 bases and J by 7 bases, with 17 bases between. Germline CDR1 is SGHRS and CDR2 is YFSETQ. The CDR3 runs 15 residues. The CDR3 loop is CASSPTQGFGEKLFF. CDR3 in DNA: TGCGCCAGCAGCCCGACTCAGGGGTTTGGTGAAAAACTGTTTTTT.

The chain joins TRBV30 to TRBJ2-7; D may correspond to TRBD1 or TRBD2 (5 bases each). With 5 bases removed from V and 3 bases from J, the gap between germline ends came to 14 bases. The CDR3 is 13 residues long. Looked up from germline, CDR1 is GTSNPN and CDR2 is SVGIG (reference sequence). The CDR3, as DNA: TGTGCCTGGGTAGGGGACCAGAGCTACGAGCAGTACTTC. Protein sequence: CAWVGDQSYEQYF.

The chain recombines TRBV7-9 with TRBJ2-1; D might be TRBD2 (5 bases). The CDR3 covers 14 residues. V shed 6 bases and J shed 8 bases, with 17 bases lying between them. The germline V gene has CDR1 SEHNR and CDR2 FQNEAQ (reference sequence). The CDR3 reads CASRRSGAGDEQFF. CDR3 coding DNA: TGTGCCAGCAGGCGGAGCGGTGCAGGCGATGAGCAGTTCTTC.

This chain connects TRBV7-6 to TRBJ2-5; the match to TRBD2 covers 8 bases. The CDR3 spans 14 residues. Germline V gene lookup returns CDR1 SGHVS and CDR2 FNYEAQ. V lost 4 bases to trimming and J lost 9 bases; unmatched junction nucleotides: 10. The CDR3 DNA reads as TGTGCCAGCAGCTCTCCCGGGGGACTAGGGGCCCAGTACTTC. Amino acids: CASSSPGGLGAQYF.

The chain is built from TRBV7-2 and TRBJ2-7; 13 nucleotides align to TRBD2. Germline V lookup: CDR1 SGHTA, CDR2 FQGNSA. This CDR3 has 16 residues. After removal of 4 bases from V and 9 bases from J, the junction contained 12 bases not matched to a gene. The CDR3 is CASSSTGLAGVFGQYF. CDR3 sequence (DNA): TGTGCCAGCAGCTCAACAGGACTAGCGGGAGTTTTCGGGCAGTACTTC.

As regards this clone: The identical CDR3 is also encoded by other nucleotide sequences in the sample. The V and J genes are TRBV2 and TRBJ1-2; TRBD1 matches 8 bases. The V and J ends lost 6 bases and 3 bases, in that order; junction bases with no gene match: 3. In germline, CDR1 is SNHLY, CDR2 FYNNEI. The CDR3 contains 13 residues. CDR3 DNA: TGTGCCAGCAGCCAGGACAGGGACTATGGCTACACCTTC. Translation gives CASSQDRDYGYTF.

This sequence joins TRBV7-9 and TRBJ2-7; 8 nucleotides align to TRBD1. The CDR3 extends over 15 amino acids. Germline V gene sequence: CDR1 SEHNR, CDR2 FQNEAQ (reference sequence). J gave up 3 bases and V 6 bases, and 10 bases lay outside the gene matches. The CDR3 here is CASSPDGQGIYEQYF. The CDR3 DNA is TGTGCCAGCAGTCCGGATGGACAGGGTATCTACGAGCAGTACTTC.

The chain recombines TRBV28 with TRBJ2-7; maybe TRBD2 (6 bases). CDR1 and CDR2 from the germline V gene are MDHEN and SYDVKM. The CDR3 consists of 15 residues. Trimming removed 4 bases from V and 4 bases from J, with 17 bases in between. In DNA form, the CDR3 reads TGTGCCAGCAGTTCCGAAGGGGAGGCGCTATACGAGCAGTACTTC. It translates to CASSSEGEALYEQYF.

The sample holds one count of this clone. The chain has TRBV5-6 and TRBJ1-2; D unresolved. The CDR3 covers 16 residues. Germline CDR1 and CDR2: SGHDT and YYEEEE. V lost 3 bases, J lost 8 bases, and 23 bases lay in between. CDR3 region: CASSSISGRSGWGYTF. CDR3 DNA sequence: TGTGCCAGCAGCTCGATTAGTGGCAGATCCGGCTGGGGCTACACCTTC.